This T cell receptor (beta chain) emerged from a study of shared clonotypes between healthy human individuals. With respect to this clone: Within the sample, other DNA sequences also encode this same CDR3.

It was across several immunoSEQ plates that each subset's genomic DNA was evenly split. Researchers sequenced unsorted PBMC DNA using ten immunoSEQ deep assay plates. Profiled with immunoSEQ multiplex PCR; TCRdb holds only in-frame clones, not every one. In the table there are approximately 460,000 clones, more than 70% of which are singletons. The junction had 4 bases not matched to a gene; V was cut back by 3 bases and J by 4 bases. CDR3 length: 15 amino acids. Germline assignment: CDR1 MNHEY and CDR2 SMNVEV (reference sequence). The TCR was taken from a woman aged 40 to 55 in good health. Some clones in this sample may be carry-over from other donors' samples. The rearrangement links TRBV27 to TRBJ2-7, with 12 bases that match TRBD2. Sequenced sample: PBMCs. In DNA form, the CDR3 reads TGTGCCAGCAGTTTGCTAGCGGGAGGGCCGTACGAGCAGTACTTC. Amino acids: CASSLLAGGPYEQYF.